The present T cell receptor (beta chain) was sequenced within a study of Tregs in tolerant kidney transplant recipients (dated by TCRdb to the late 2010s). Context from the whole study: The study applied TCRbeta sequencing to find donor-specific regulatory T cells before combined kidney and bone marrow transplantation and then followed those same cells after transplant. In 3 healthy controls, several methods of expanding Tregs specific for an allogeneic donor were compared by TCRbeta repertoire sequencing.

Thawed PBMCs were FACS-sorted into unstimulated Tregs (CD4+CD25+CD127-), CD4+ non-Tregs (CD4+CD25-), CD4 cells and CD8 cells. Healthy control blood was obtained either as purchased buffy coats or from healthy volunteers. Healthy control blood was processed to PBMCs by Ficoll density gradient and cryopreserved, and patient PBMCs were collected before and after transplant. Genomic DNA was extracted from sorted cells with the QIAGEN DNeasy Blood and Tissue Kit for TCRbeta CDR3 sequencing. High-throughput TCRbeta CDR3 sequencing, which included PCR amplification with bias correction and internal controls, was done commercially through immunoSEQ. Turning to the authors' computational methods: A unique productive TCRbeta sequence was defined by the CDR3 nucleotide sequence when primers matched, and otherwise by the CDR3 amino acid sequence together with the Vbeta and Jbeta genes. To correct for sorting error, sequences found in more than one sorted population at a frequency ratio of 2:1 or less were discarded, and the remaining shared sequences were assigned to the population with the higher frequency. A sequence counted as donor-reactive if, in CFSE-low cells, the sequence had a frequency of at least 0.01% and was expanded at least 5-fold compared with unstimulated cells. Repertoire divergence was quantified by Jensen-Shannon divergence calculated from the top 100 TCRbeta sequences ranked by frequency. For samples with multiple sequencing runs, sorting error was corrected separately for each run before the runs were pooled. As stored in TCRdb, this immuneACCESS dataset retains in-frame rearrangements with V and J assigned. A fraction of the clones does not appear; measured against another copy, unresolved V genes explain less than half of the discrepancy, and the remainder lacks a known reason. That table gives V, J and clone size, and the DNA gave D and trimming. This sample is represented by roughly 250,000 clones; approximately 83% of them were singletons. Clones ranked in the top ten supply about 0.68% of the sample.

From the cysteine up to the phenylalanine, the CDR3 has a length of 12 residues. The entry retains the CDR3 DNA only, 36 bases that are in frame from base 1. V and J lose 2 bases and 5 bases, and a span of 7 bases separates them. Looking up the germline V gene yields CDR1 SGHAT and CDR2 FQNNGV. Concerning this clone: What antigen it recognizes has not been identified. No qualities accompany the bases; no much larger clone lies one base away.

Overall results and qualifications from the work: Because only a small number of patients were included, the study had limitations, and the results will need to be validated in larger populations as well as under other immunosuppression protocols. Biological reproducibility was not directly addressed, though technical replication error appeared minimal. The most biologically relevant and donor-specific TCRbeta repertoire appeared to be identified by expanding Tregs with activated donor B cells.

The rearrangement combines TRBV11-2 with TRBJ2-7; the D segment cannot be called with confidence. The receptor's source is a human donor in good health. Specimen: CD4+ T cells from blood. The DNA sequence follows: TGTGCCAGCAGCTTAACTCAAAACGAGCAGTACTTC. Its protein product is CASSLTQNEQYF.